A single sample gave rise to the 7 T cell receptor beta chains below, sequenced in a study of beta chain features in type 1 diabetes. Expressed TCRB transcripts were sequenced after all isolated RNA was converted to cDNA. Here immunoSEQ multiplex PCR was the method, and the copy in TCRdb shows in-frame clones only, minus some. The repertoire includes 300,000 to 450,000 clones, around 19% of them detected once, and around 0.044% sits in the top ten. The specimen was naive CD4+ T cells from blood. The receptors derive from a woman aged 18-29 years in good health.

In this sample, this clone turned up a few times. The chain uses TRBV18 and TRBJ2-2, with D uncertain. V dropped 5 bases and J dropped 3 bases, with 10 bases sitting between them. The V gene's germline CDR1 is KGHSH and CDR2 LQKENI. This CDR3 has 14 residues. CDR3 in DNA: TGTGCCAGCTCAGAAAGACACGACACCGGGGAGCTGTTTTTT. Protein sequence: CASSERHDTGELFF.

This clone was observed a handful of times. The chain employs TRBV18 and TRBJ1-5, with D tentatively TRBD1 (5 bases). CDR3 length: 15 residues. V was shortened by 3 bases and J by 3 bases, with 12 bases between the two germline ends. Germline values: CDR1 KGHSH, CDR2 LQKENI. The CDR3 protein is CASSPPGGVNQPQHF. The CDR3 bases are TGTGCCAGCTCACCCCCAGGAGGGGTCAATCAGCCCCAGCATTTT.

The chain couples TRBV6-6 to TRBJ2-7; no clear D gene. Per germline, CDR1 MNHNY and CDR2 SVGAGI (reference sequence). Between the trimmed V and J ends, which lost 6 bases and 3 bases, there was a span of 12 bases. The CDR3 covers 13 residues. CDR3 sequence: CASSYRSFYEQYF. The DNA for the CDR3 is TGTGCCAGCAGCTACCGGAGTTTCTACGAGCAGTACTTC.

The gene calls are TRBV14 and TRBJ1-2; D not resolved. CDR1 and CDR2 (germline): SGHDN, FVKESK. The ends were cut back, 1 base at V and 4 bases at J, with 7 bases in the middle. The CDR3 runs 13 residues. The CDR3 bases are TGTGCCAGCAGCCAAGGAGTACGCTATGGCTACACCTTC. This codes for CASSQGVRYGYTF.

The CDR3 spells CASSSRQGRSETQYF. CDR3 DNA sequence: TGTGCCAGCAGCTCTCGACAGGGCCGGTCAGAGACCCAGTACTTC. The chain combines TRBV11-3 with TRBJ2-5; 7 bases fit TRBD1. Trimming at V came to 4 bases and at J to 4 bases, leaving 9 bases not matched to a gene. Germline V gene sequence: CDR1 SGHNT, CDR2 YENEEA. This CDR3 region has 15 residues.

This clone was counted a few times. The V call is TRBV27, the J call TRBJ1-6; 9 nucleotides agree with TRBD1. V lost 5 bases to trimming and J lost 7 bases; unmatched junction nucleotides: 6. The CDR3 has 15 amino acids. Germline V CDR1 and CDR2: MNHEY, SMNVEV (reference sequence). The CDR3 spells CASSPPGQGNSPLHF. CDR3 coding DNA: TGTGCCAGCAGTCCGCCGGGACAGGGAAATTCACCCCTCCACTTT.

The chain recombines TRBV5-1 with TRBJ2-1; D is uncertain. CDR1 and CDR2 from the germline V gene are SGHRS and YFSETQ. Trimming pared 3 bases from V and 9 bases from J, leaving 10 bases between. The CDR3 loop spans 12 amino acids. The CDR3 DNA reads as TGCGCCAGCAGCTCCCCATCTAGTGAGCAGTTCTTC. Amino acid sequence: CASSSPSSEQFF.